Below are 2 T cell receptor beta chains sequenced from a single sample in a study of blood T cell repertoires in COVID-19. Here immunoSEQ multiplex PCR was the method, and the copy in TCRdb shows in-frame clones only, minus some. Of about 240,000 clones detected, 75% to 90% appear once; the ten largest clones hold roughly 3.5%. Input material: PBMCs or T cells enriched from blood (not recorded which). The source of these receptors is a middle-aged woman with acute COVID-19.

This chain uses TRBV5-1 with TRBJ2-2; weak D call: TRBD1 (5 bases). The V end lost 2 bases, the J end lost 5 bases, and 7 bases lay between the germline ends. Germline CDR1 and CDR2: SGHRS and YFSETQ. This CDR3 is built from 13 residues. The CDR3 spells CASSFRTTGELFF. The CDR3 coding sequence is TGCGCCAGCAGCTTTCGGACAACCGGGGAGCTGTTTTTT.

This chain joins TRBV29-1 and TRBJ2-5; D is possibly TRBD2 (6 bases). CDR1 is SQVTM and CDR2 is ANQGSEA in the germline V gene. The CDR3 is made up of 13 amino acids. V lost 5 bases, J lost 4 bases, and 14 bases lay in between. CDR3 loop: CSVYGLGGETQYF. The CDR3 coding sequence is TGCAGCGTTTACGGACTGGGGGGAGAGACCCAGTACTTC. Based on the CDR3 plus reference TRBV29-1 and TRBJ2-5, the full variable domain is SAVISQKPSRDICQRGTSLTIQCQVDSQVTMMFWYRQQPGQSLTLIATANQGSEATYESGFVIDKFPISRPNLTFSTLTVSNMSPEDSSIYLCSVYGLGGETQYFGPGTRLLVL.